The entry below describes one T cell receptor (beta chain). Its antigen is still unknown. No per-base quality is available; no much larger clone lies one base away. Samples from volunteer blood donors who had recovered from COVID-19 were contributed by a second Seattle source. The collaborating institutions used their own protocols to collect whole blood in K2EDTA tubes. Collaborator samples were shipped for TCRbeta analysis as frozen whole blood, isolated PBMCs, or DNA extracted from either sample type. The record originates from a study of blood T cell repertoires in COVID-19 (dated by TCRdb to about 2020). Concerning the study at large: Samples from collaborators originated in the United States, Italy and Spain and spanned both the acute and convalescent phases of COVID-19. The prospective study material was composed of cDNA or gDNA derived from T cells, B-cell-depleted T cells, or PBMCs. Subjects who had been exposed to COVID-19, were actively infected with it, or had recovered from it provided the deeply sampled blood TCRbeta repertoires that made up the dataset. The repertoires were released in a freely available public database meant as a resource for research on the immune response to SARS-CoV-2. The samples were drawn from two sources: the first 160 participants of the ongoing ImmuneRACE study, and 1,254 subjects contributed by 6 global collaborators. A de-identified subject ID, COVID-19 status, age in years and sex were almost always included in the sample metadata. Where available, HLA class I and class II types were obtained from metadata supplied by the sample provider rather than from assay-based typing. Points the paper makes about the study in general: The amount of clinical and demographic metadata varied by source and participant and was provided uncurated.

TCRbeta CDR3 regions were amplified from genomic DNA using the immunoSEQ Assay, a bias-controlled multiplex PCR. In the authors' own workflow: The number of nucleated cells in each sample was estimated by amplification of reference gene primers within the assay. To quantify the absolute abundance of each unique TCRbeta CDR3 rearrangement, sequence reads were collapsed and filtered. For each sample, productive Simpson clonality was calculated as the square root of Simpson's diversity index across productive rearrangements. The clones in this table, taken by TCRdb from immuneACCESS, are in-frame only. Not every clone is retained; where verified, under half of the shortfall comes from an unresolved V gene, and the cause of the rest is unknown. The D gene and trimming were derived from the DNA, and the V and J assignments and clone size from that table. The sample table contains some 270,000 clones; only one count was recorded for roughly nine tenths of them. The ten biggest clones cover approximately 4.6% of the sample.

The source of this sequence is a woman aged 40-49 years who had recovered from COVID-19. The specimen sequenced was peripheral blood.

In nucleotides, the sequence is TGTGCCAGCAGCTTAGGGACAGTATACGAGCAGTACTTC. Its coded protein is CASSLGTVYEQYF. Recombination joined TRBV5-4 with TRBJ2-7, and TRBD1 aligns with 7 junction nucleotides. CDR1 SGHNT and CDR2 YYREEE are derived from the germline V gene (reference sequence). V is pruned by 2 bases and J by 4 bases, leaving 3 bases of the junction without a gene match. CDR3 length: 13 amino acids, cysteine to phenylalanine. This entry keeps only the CDR3 DNA: 39 bases, framed from base 1. With all but the CDR3 taken from the reference TRBV5-4 and TRBJ2-7 genes, the full variable domain is: ETGVTQSPTHLIKTRGQQVTLRCSSQSGHNTVSWYQQALGQGPQFIFQYYREEENGRGNFPPRFSGLQFPNYSSELNVNALELDDSALYLCASSLGTVYEQYFGPGTRLTVT.